Listed below are T cell receptor beta chains from one sample, sequenced in a study of cytomegalovirus exposure and HLA in healthy donors. The repertoire was sequenced with immunoSEQ multiplex PCR; TCRdb's copy has only in-frame clones and lacks some. The sample lists 100,000 to 150,000 clones, 77% occurring once. The sequenced sample consisted of PBMCs. These receptors all stem from a human donor in good health. CDR3s include the opening cysteine and the closing phenylalanine or tryptophan. D genes are given only for firm matches. For some rows the clone size is stated as once, few or many, or as a class when expanded; others skip it.

J: TRBJ2-3
size: -
D: TRBD2
V: TRBV7-3
CDR3: CASSLRGRATDTQYF
DNA: TGTGCCAGCAGCTTAAGAGGGAGGGCCACAGATACGCAGTATTTT

J: TRBJ1-6
size: -
D: TRBD1
V: TRBV19
CDR3: CASSPLRGQGGSPLHF
DNA: TGTGCCAGTAGTCCACTACGGGGACAGGGTGGTTCACCCCTCCACTTT

J: TRBJ2-5
size: few
D: -
V: TRBV7-9
CDR3: CASSDGGWKTQYF
DNA: TGTGCCAGCAGCGACGGAGGTTGGAAGACCCAGTACTTC

J: TRBJ1-1
size: -
D: -
V: TRBV15
CDR3: CATSRDRGAGTEAFF
DNA: TGTGCCACCAGCAGAGATCGGGGGGCGGGTACTGAAGCTTTCTTT

J: TRBJ2-3
size: -
D: -
V: TRBV28
CDR3: CASSSQGPGWVDTQYF
DNA: TGTGCCAGCAGTTCCCAGGGTCCAGGGTGGGTGGATACGCAGTATTTT

J: TRBJ1-1
size: once
D: -
V: TRBV29-1
CDR3: CSVEGHLNTEAFF
DNA: TGCAGCGTTGAAGGACACTTGAACACTGAAGCTTTCTTT

J: TRBJ1-1
size: -
D: TRBD1
V: TRBV10-3
CDR3: CAISERGQGNTEAFF
DNA: TGTGCCATCAGTGAGCGGGGACAGGGGAACACTGAAGCTTTCTTT

J: TRBJ2-7
size: -
D: -
V: TRBV11-2
CDR3: CASSPLSRGQGSSYEQYF
DNA: TGTGCCAGCAGCCCTCTGTCCCGAGGGCAGGGGTCCTCCTACGAGCAGTACTTC

J: TRBJ2-5
size: -
D: TRBD1
V: TRBV5-1
CDR3: CASSVSTGVGETQYF
DNA: TGCGCCAGCAGCGTCTCGACAGGGGTCGGCGAGACCCAGTACTTC

J: TRBJ1-6
size: -
D: TRBD1
V: TRBV7-3
CDR3: CASSFTGGLDSPLHF
DNA: TGTGCCAGCAGCTTCACAGGGGGCTTAGATTCACCCCTCCACTTT

J: TRBJ2-1
size: -
D: -
V: TRBV5-1
CDR3: CASSLSPLQYEQFF
DNA: TGCGCCAGCAGCTTGAGCCCCCTGCAATATGAGCAGTTCTTC

J: TRBJ1-3
size: -
D: -
V: TRBV7-9
CDR3: CASSLAGAGNTIYF
DNA: TGTGCCAGCAGCTTAGCAGGGGCAGGAAACACCATATATTTT

J: TRBJ1-1
size: -
D: -
V: TRBV6-5
CDR3: CASRPGRDTEAFF
DNA: TGTGCCAGCAGGCCGGGGAGAGACACTGAAGCTTTCTTT

J: TRBJ2-7
size: few
D: TRBD2
V: TRBV4-2
CDR3: CILRTSGPPYEQYF
DNA: TGTATCCTGAGGACTAGCGGTCCTCCCTACGAGCAGTACTTC

J: TRBJ1-1
size: -
D: -
V: TRBV29-1
CDR3: CSVGPGDTEAFF
DNA: TGCAGCGTTGGACCGGGGGACACTGAAGCTTTCTTT

J: TRBJ1-1
size: once
D: -
V: TRBV6-5
CDR3: CASSGQGRYEAFF
DNA: TGTGCCAGCAGTGGGCAGGGTCGTTACGAAGCTTTCTTT

J: TRBJ2-3
size: -
D: -
V: TRBV7-8
CDR3: CASSQFPDTQYF
DNA: TGTGCCAGCAGCCAATTTCCAGATACGCAGTATTTT

J: TRBJ2-2
size: once
D: -
V: TRBV7-9
CDR3: CASSLGGNTGELFF
DNA: TGTGCCAGCAGCTTAGGAGGGAACACCGGGGAGCTGTTTTTT

J: TRBJ2-1
size: -
D: -
V: TRBV7-2
CDR3: CASRPTGLQFINEQFF
DNA: TGTGCCAGCAGACCGACGGGACTCCAATTTATAAATGAGCAGTTCTTC

J: TRBJ2-2
size: -
D: TRBD1
V: TRBV28
CDR3: CASRTGTVNTGELFF
DNA: TGTGCCAGCAGGACCGGGACAGTAAACACCGGGGAGCTGTTTTTT

J: TRBJ1-2
size: few
D: -
V: TRBV19
CDR3: CASSISQANYGYTF
DNA: TGTGCCAGTAGTATTTCACAGGCGAATTATGGCTACACCTTC

J: TRBJ1-5
size: -
D: -
V: TRBV19
CDR3: CASSRDILFKGNQPQHF
DNA: TGTGCCAGTAGCCGGGACATCCTTTTTAAGGGCAATCAGCCCCAGCATTTT

J: TRBJ1-1
size: -
D: TRBD1
V: TRBV14
CDR3: CASSHGGQGGNTEAFF
DNA: TGTGCCAGCAGCCACGGGGGACAGGGGGGGAACACTGAAGCTTTCTTT